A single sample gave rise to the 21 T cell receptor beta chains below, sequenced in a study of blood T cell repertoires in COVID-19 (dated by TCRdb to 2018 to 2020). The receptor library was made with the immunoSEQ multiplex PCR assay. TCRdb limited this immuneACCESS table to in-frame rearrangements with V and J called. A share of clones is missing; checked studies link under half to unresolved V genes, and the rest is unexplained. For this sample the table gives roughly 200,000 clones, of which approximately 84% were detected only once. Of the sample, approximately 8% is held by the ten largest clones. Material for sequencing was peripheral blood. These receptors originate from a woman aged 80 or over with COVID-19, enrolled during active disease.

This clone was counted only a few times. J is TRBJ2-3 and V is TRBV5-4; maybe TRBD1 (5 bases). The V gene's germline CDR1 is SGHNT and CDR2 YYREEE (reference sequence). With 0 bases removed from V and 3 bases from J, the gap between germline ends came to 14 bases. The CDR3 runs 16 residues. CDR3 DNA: TGTGCCAGCAGCTTGGCCCTGGGCCAGGGTACAGATACGCAGTATTTT. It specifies CASSLALGQGTDTQYF.

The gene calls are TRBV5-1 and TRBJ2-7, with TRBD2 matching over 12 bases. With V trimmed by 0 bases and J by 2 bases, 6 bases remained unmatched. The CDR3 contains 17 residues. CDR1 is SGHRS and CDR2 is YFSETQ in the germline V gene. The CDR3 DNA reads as TGCGCCAGCAGCTTGGGGGCTAGCGGGAGGGCCACCTACGAGCAGTACTTC. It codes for CASSLGASGRATYEQYF.

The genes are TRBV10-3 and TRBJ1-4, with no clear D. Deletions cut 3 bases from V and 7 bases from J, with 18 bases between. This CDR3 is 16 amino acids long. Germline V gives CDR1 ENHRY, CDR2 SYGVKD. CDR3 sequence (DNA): TGTGCCATCAGTGACCGAGACCCAGCGGGGAGTGAAAAACTGTTTTTT. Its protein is CAISDRDPAGSEKLFF.

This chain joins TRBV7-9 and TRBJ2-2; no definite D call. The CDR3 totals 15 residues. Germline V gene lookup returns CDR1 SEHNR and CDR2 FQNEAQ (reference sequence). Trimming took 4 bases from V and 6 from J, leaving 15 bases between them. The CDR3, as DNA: TGTGCCAGCAGCTCTGCCACGAGTTTCCCCGGGGAGCTGTTTTTT. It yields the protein CASSSATSFPGELFF. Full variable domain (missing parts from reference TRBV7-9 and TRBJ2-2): DTGVSQNPRHKITKRGQNVTFRCDPISEHNRLYWYRQTLGQGPEFLTYFQNEAQLEKSRLLSDRFSAERPKGSFSTLEIQRTEQGDSAMYLCASSSATSFPGELFFGEGSRLTVL.

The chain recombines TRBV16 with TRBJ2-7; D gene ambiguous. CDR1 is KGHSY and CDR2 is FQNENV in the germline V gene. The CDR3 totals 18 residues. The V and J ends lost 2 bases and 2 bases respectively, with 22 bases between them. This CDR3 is CASSQDFGSGPFTYEQYF. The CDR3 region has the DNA TGTGCCAGCAGCCAAGATTTTGGGTCTGGGCCCTTCACCTACGAGCAGTACTTC.

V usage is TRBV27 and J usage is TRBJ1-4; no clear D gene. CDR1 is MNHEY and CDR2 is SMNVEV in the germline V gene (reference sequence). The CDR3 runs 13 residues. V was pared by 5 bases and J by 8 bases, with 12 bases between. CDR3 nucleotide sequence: TGTGCCAGCAGTACCCAACTACGAGAAAAACTGTTTTTT. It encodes CASSTQLREKLFF.

The CDR3 protein is CASSESMTTEGEKLFF. The DNA of the CDR3 is TGTGCCAGCAGTGAATCTATGACGACCGAGGGTGAAAAACTGTTTTTT. This chain joins TRBV2 and TRBJ1-4; D ambiguous. The V end was cut by 2 bases, the J end by 7 bases, with 17 bases between. CDR1 and CDR2 (germline): SNHLY, FYNNEI. The CDR3 sequence is 16 residues long.

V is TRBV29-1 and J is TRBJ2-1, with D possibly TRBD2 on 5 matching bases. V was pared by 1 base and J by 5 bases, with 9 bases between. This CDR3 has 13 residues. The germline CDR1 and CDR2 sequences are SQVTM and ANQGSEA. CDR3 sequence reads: CSVEAWTDNEQFF. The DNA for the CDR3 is TGCAGCGTTGAAGCTTGGACTGACAATGAGCAGTTCTTC.

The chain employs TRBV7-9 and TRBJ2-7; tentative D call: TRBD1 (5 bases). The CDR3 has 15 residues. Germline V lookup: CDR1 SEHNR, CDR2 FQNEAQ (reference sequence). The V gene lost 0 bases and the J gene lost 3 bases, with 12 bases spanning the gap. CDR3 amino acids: CASSLAQGWSYEQYF. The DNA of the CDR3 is TGTGCCAGCAGCTTAGCGCAGGGTTGGAGCTACGAGCAGTACTTC.

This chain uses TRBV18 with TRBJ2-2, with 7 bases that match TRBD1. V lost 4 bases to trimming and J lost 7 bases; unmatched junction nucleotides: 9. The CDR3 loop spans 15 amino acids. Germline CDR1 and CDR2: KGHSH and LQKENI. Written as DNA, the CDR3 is TGTGCCAGCTCACAAATCTCCACAGGGGTCGGGGAGCTGTTTTTT. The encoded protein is CASSQISTGVGELFF.

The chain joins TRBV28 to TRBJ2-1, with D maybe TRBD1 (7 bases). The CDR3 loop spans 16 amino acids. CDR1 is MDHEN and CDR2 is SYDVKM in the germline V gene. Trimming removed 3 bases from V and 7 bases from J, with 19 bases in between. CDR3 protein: CASSLGGTVGTNEQFF. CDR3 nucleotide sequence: TGTGCCAGCAGTTTGGGCGGGACAGTGGGTACGAATGAGCAGTTCTTC.

The DNA of the CDR3 is TGTGCCATCAGTGAGGACAGGTTGAACACCGGGGAGCTGTTTTTT. It specifies CAISEDRLNTGELFF. V and J are TRBV10-3 and TRBJ2-2; D possibly corresponds to TRBD1 (6 bases). Germline CDR1 is ENHRY and CDR2 is SYGVKD. Deletions cut 2 bases from V and 1 base from J, with 8 bases between. CDR3 length equals 15 residues.

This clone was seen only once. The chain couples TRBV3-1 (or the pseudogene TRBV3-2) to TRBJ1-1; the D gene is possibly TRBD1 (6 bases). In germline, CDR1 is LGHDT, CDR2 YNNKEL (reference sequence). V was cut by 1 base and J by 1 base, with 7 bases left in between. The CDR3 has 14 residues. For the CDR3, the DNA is TGTGCCAGCAGCCAAGGACAGGAGAACACTGAAGCTTTCTTT. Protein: CASSQGQENTEAFF.

The CDR3 loop reads CASSIRTSGSWAGELFF. The CDR3 nucleotides read TGCGCCAGCTCAATCCGGACTAGCGGGAGTTGGGCCGGGGAGCTGTTTTTT. The chain couples TRBV4-1 to TRBJ2-2, with 13 bases aligning to TRBD2. There are 17 residues in the CDR3. V was pared by 8 bases and J by 6 bases, with 12 bases of the junction left unmatched. Germline CDR1 MGHRA, CDR2 YSYEKL.

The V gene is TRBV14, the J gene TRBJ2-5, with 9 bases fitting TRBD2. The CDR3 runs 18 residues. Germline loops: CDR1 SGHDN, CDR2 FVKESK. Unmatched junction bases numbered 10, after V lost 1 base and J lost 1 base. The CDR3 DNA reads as TGTGCCAGCAGCCAAGTCGACGGGACTAGCTGGTTCCAAGAGACCCAGTACTTC. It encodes CASSQVDGTSWFQETQYF.

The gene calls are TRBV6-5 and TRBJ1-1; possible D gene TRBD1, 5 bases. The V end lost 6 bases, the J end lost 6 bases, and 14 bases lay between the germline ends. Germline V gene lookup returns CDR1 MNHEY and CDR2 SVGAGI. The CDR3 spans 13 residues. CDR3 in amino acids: CASSDREGAEAFF. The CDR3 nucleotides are TGTGCCAGCAGCGACAGAGAAGGCGCTGAAGCTTTCTTT.

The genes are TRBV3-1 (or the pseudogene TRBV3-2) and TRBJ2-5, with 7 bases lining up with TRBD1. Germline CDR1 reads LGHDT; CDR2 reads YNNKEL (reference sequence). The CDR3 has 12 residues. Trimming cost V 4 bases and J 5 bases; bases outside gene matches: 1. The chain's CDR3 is CASSLDRETQYF. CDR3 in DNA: TGTGCCAGCAGCCTGGACAGGGAGACCCAGTACTTC.

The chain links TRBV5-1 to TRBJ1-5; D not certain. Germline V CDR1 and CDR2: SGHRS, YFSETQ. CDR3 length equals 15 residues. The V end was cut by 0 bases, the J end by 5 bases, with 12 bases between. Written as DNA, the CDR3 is TGCGCCAGCAGCTTGGCCGGGGTGCGCGATCAGCCCCAGCATTTT. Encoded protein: CASSLAGVRDQPQHF.

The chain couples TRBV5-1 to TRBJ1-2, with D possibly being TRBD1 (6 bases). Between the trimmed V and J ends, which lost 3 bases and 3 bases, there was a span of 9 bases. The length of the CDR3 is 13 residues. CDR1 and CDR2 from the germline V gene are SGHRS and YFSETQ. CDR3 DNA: TGCGCCAGCAGCTCCGAGGGGGACTATGGCTACACCTTC. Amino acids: CASSSEGDYGYTF.

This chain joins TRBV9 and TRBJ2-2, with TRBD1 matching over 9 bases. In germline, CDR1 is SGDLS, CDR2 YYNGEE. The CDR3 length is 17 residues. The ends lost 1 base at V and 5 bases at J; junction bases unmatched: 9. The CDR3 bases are TGTGCCAGCAGCGTAAATCCCCGGGACAGGGTGACCGGGGAGCTGTTTTTT. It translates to CASSVNPRDRVTGELFF.

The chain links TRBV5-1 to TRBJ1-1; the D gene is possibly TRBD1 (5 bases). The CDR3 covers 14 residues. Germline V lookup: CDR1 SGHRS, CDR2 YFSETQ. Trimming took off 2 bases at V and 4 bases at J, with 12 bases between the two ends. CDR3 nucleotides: TGCGCCAGCAGCTTCCAGGGCTTCGTCACTGAAGCTTTCTTT. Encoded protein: CASSFQGFVTEAFF.